This T cell receptor beta chain was sequenced for a study of early T cells in non-severe SARS-CoV-2 infection. TCRdb analysed the 5' RACE reads with MiXCR anew, one entry per CDR3 protein. This sample has 40,000 to 45,000 distinct CDR3 sequences, with 9% to 15% found just once. There are many counts of this clonotype. Germline V gene lookup returns CDR1 WNHNN and CDR2 SYGVQD (reference sequence). The CDR3 extends over 14 amino acids. V lost 6 bases and J lost 2, with 12 bases in between. The chain combines TRBV10-1 with TRBJ2-3; a possible D gene is TRBD2 (5 bases). This TCR derives from an adult who was a healthcare worker with PCR-confirmed SARS-CoV-2 infection or an uninfected control (not recorded which). What was sequenced was whole blood. The CDR3 protein is CASRLGGDTDTQYF. CDR3 bases: TGCGCCAGCAGACTAGGTGGGGACACAGATACGCAGTATTTT.